These 21 T cell receptor beta chains were all obtained from the same sample, sequenced in a study of early T cells in non-severe SARS-CoV-2 infection. MiXCR, run by TCRdb on the 5' RACE reads, gives a single entry per CDR3 protein. The table includes 70,000 to 95,000 distinct CDR3 sequences, around 11% detected once. Sequencing was done on a sample of whole blood. These receptors were obtained from an adult who was a healthcare worker with PCR-confirmed SARS-CoV-2 infection or an uninfected control (not recorded which).

The chain carries TRBV7-9 and TRBJ1-1; no clear D. CDR3 length equals 15 residues. V lost 3 bases and J lost 1, with 12 bases in between. CDR1 is SEHNR and CDR2 is FQNEAQ in the germline V gene (reference sequence). The CDR3 DNA reads TGTGCCAGCAGCTTTCTAGTGGTCACGAACACTGAAGCTTTCTTT. Encoded protein: CASSFLVVTNTEAFF.

The gene calls are TRBV7-2 and TRBJ1-2; D remains ambiguous. From germline, CDR1 is SGHTA and CDR2 FQGNSA. V shed 5 bases and J shed 1 base, with 5 bases lying between them. This CDR3 contains 12 residues. In DNA, the CDR3 is TGTGCCAGCAGCGCCCTTAACTATGGCTACACCTTC. Amino acids: CASSALNYGYTF.

In this sample, this clonotype turned up many times. The chain employs TRBV19 and TRBJ2-3; no clear D gene. Trimming took off 7 bases at V and 0 bases at J, with 8 bases between the two ends. The germline gives CDR1 LNHDA, CDR2 SQIVND (reference sequence). The CDR3 has 13 residues. CDR3 loop: CASNSLSTDTQYF. Here the CDR3 DNA reads TGTGCCAGTAACAGTTTAAGCACAGATACGCAGTATTTT.

In this sample, this clonotype turned up a few times. The genes are TRBV3-1 and TRBJ2-3; TRBD2 matches at 11 bases. The germline gives CDR1 LGHDT, CDR2 YNNKEL (reference sequence). With V trimmed by 5 bases and J by 1 base, 8 bases remained unmatched. This CDR3 region has 17 residues. CDR3 nucleotides: TGTGCCAGCAGCTCTCTAGCGGGGGGCCCCCGCACAGATACGCAGTATTTT. Translated: CASSSLAGGPRTDTQYF.

About this clonotype: A clone one base away is much larger, so this may be a read error. V and J are TRBV3-1 and TRBJ1-1; possibly TRBD1 for D (5 bases). CDR3 length equals 12 residues. V lost 9 bases and J lost 4, with 12 bases in between. Germline loops: CDR1 LGHDT, CDR2 YNNKEL (reference sequence). This CDR3 reads CASSGIGTEAFF. In DNA form, the CDR3 reads TGTGCCAGTTCAGGGATAGGCACTGAAGCTTTCTTT.

Many counts were recorded for this clonotype. V is TRBV2 and J is TRBJ2-3, with 8 bases aligning to TRBD1. The J segment lost 2 bases and the V segment lost 6 bases, leaving 10 bases of the junction unmatched. The CDR3 has 16 residues. In germline, CDR1 is SNHLY, CDR2 FYNNEI. The DNA for the CDR3 is TGTGCCAGCAGGTCCTACACAGGGGGATACACAGATACGCAGTATTTT. It specifies CASRSYTGGYTDTQYF. Full variable domain (missing parts from reference TRBV2 and TRBJ2-3): EPEVTQTPSHQVTQMGQEVILRCVPISNHLYFYWYRQILGQKVEFLVSFYNNEISEKSEIFDDQFSVERPDGSNFTLKIRSTKLEDSAMYFCASRSYTGGYTDTQYFGPGTRLTVL.

This clonotype showed up just a few times. The chain joins TRBV11-2 to TRBJ1-2; no clear D. Germline V gene lookup returns CDR1 SGHAT and CDR2 FQNNGV. Trimming removed 4 bases at V and 8 bases at J, with 14 bases between. This CDR3 is 13 amino acids long. CDR3 in amino acids: CASSSQISKGYTF. DNA of the CDR3: TGTGCCAGCAGCTCGCAGATTTCTAAGGGCTACACCTTC.

This clonotype has at least ten counts. The V and J genes are TRBV3-1 and TRBJ2-2, with TRBD2 matching 9 bases. Trimming removed 2 bases from V and 4 bases from J; junction bases left unmatched: 8. This CDR3 comprises 17 residues. Looked up from germline, CDR1 is LGHDT and CDR2 is YNNKEL (reference sequence). In nucleotides, the CDR3 is TGTGCCAGCAGCCAATATAAACGACTAGCGGTCACCGGGGAGCTGTTTTTT. Protein product: CASSQYKRLAVTGELFF. Combining the CDR3 with reference TRBV3-1 and TRBJ2-2 gives the whole variable domain DTAVSQTPKYLVTQMGNDKSIKCEQNLGHDTMYWYKQDSKKFLKIMFSYNNKELIINETVPNRFSPKSPDKAHLNLHINSLELGDSAVYFCASSQYKRLAVTGELFFGEGSRLTVL.

This clonotype was found many times. This chain links TRBV30 with TRBJ2-1; tentative D call: TRBD1 (5 bases). The CDR3 consists of 12 residues. The germline V and J ends were trimmed by 3 bases and 6 bases, with 9 bases remaining between them. Germline V CDR1 and CDR2: GTSNPN, SVGIG (reference sequence). This CDR3 reads CAWSLDSNEQFF. For the CDR3, the DNA is TGTGCCTGGAGCCTAGACAGCAATGAGCAGTTCTTC.

The chain recombines TRBV7-9 with TRBJ2-5; D could derive from TRBD1 or TRBD2 (6 bases each). CDR1 is SEHNR, CDR2 FQNEAQ, per germline (reference sequence). The CDR3 covers 14 residues. V was trimmed by 5 bases and J by 3 bases, leaving 13 bases between them. The CDR3 DNA reads as TGTGCCAGCAGCCCGGGGGCACGGGAAGAGACCCAGTACTTC. This sequence encodes CASSPGAREETQYF.

The V and J genes are TRBV7-2 and TRBJ1-5; D unclear. The CDR3 contains 14 residues. Trimming shortened V by 4 bases and J by 3 bases, and 10 bases separated the two germline ends. CDR1 is SGHTA, CDR2 FQGNSA, per germline. The CDR3 sequence is CASSSADDNQPQHF. The CDR3 region has the DNA TGTGCCAGCAGCTCAGCGGACGACAATCAGCCCCAGCATTTT.

V is TRBV18 and J is TRBJ1-1; 7 bases line up with TRBD1. Germline V gene data show CDR1 as KGHSH and CDR2 as LQKENI. Trimming at V came to 4 bases and at J to 2 bases, leaving 10 bases not matched to a gene. The CDR3 covers 16 residues. The CDR3, as DNA: TGTGCCAGCTCACAGCCAGGGACAGCAATAAACACTGAAGCTTTCTTT. Protein sequence: CASSQPGTAINTEAFF.

This clonotype was counted between two and nine times. The chain uses TRBV3-1 and TRBJ2-1; tentative D call: TRBD2 (6 bases). Germline values: CDR1 LGHDT, CDR2 YNNKEL (reference sequence). V lost 4 bases and J lost 4, with 8 bases in between. There are 13 residues in the CDR3. The DNA for the CDR3 is TGTGCCAGCAGCCGACTAGTTTACAATGAGCAGTTCTTC. It encodes CASSRLVYNEQFF.

This clonotype was seen at least ten times. The rearrangement links TRBV5-5 to TRBJ2-5, with a weak D call TRBD1 (5 bases). The V end lost 4 bases, the J end lost 5 bases, and 15 bases lay between the germline ends. CDR3 length: 14 residues. Germline loops: CDR1 SGHKS, CDR2 YYEKEE (reference sequence). In nucleotides, the CDR3 is TGTGCCAGCAGCCCCCGGACAACTGGGGAGACCCAGTACTTC. Its protein is CASSPRTTGETQYF.

CDR3 protein: CASSLDHGETQYF. In DNA form, the CDR3 reads TGTGCCAGCAGCTTAGATCACGGGGAGACCCAGTACTTC. The rearrangement joins TRBV11-3 to TRBJ2-5; D is undetermined. Trimming took off 0 bases at V and 5 bases at J, with 7 bases between the two ends. The CDR3 sequence is 13 residues long. CDR1 is SGHNT and CDR2 is YENEEA in the germline V gene.

Ten or more counts support this clonotype. This rearrangement joins TRBV7-9 to TRBJ2-7; D gene uncertain. The V and J ends lost 5 bases and 3 bases respectively, with 5 bases between them. The CDR3 sequence is 11 residues long. CDR1 and CDR2 (germline): SEHNR, FQNEAQ (reference sequence). Here the CDR3 reads CASSLYYEQYF. In nucleotides, the CDR3 is TGTGCCAGCAGCCTTTACTACGAGCAGTACTTC.

This chain joins TRBV24-1 and TRBJ2-2; D unresolved. The CDR3 covers 15 residues. CDR1 and CDR2 from the germline V gene are KGHDR and SFDVKD. The V gene lost 7 bases and the J gene lost 5 bases, with 16 bases spanning the gap. CDR3 protein: CATSDPRTDTGELFF. For the CDR3, the DNA is TGTGCCACCAGCGACCCACGGACGGATACCGGGGAGCTGTTTTTT.

Ten or more counts support this clonotype. V gene TRBV19 combines with J gene TRBJ1-5; 10 bases map to TRBD1. Germline V gene lookup returns CDR1 LNHDA and CDR2 SQIVND (reference sequence). The CDR3 extends over 16 amino acids. With V trimmed by 6 bases and J by 0 bases, 5 bases remained unmatched. CDR3 DNA sequence: TGTGCCAGTAGAACGACAGGGGGCTATAGCAATCAGCCCCAGCATTTT. Its translation is CASRTTGGYSNQPQHF. Looking up the rest from reference TRBV19 and TRBJ1-5 gives the full variable domain: DGGITQSPKYLFRKEGQNVTLSCEQNLNHDAMYWYRQDPGQGLRLIYYSQIVNDFQKGDIAEGYSVSREKKESFPLTVTSAQKNPTAFYLCASRTTGGYSNQPQHFGDGTRLSIL.

This rearrangement joins TRBV5-8 to TRBJ2-2, with TRBD1 matching 8 bases. Germline CDR1 is SGHTS and CDR2 is YDEGEE. The junction had 5 bases not matched to a gene; V was cut back by 4 bases and J by 3 bases. This CDR3 region has 15 residues. CDR3 sequence reads: CASSAGQGDTGELFF. The CDR3 DNA is TGTGCCAGCAGCGCCGGACAGGGAGACACCGGGGAGCTGTTTTTT.

This clonotype was detected ten times or more. The chain combines TRBV7-9 with TRBJ2-5; no firm D call. CDR3 length: 16 amino acids. The germline V gene encodes CDR1 SEHNR and CDR2 FQNEAQ (reference sequence). Trimming removed 6 bases from V and 6 bases from J, with 23 bases in between. The CDR3 coding sequence is TGTGCCAGCAGTTCCTTATTGGTTGAGAGCTATCAGACCCAGTACTTC. Protein sequence: CASSSLLVESYQTQYF.

This clonotype has ten or more counts. V is TRBV9 and J is TRBJ2-7; TRBD1 agrees at 12 bases. Germline values: CDR1 SGDLS, CDR2 YYNGEE. The CDR3 has 14 amino acids. Unmatched junction bases numbered 4, after V lost 3 bases and J lost 6 bases. This chain's CDR3 is CASSGPGQGAEQYF. The CDR3 nucleotides are TGTGCCAGCAGCGGACCGGGACAGGGGGCCGAGCAGTACTTC.